This entry describes one TCR beta chain. Repertoires were generated with immunoSEQ multiplex PCR, while TCRdb's copy carries only in-frame clones and drops some. The sample includes approximately 88,000 clones, 90% to 95% of them seen just once. Germline V CDR1 and CDR2: MNHEY, SVGAGI. There are 14 residues in the CDR3. V was clipped by 4 bases and J by 4 bases, with 14 bases between them. The sample originates from a study of T cell changes during pregnancy in multiple sclerosis. This material consisted of peripheral blood, taken in the second trimester of pregnancy. The chain links TRBV6-5 to TRBJ2-7; TRBD1 is a possible D gene (6 bases). The TCR sequence derives from a female donor with multiple sclerosis, enrolled in a pregnancy study. CDR3 amino acids: CASSSPTGRYEQYF. CDR3 in DNA: TGTGCCAGCAGTTCTCCGACAGGTAGATACGAGCAGTACTTC.